These 2 T cell receptor beta chains came from one sample sequenced in a study of T cell changes during pregnancy in multiple sclerosis. Clones were sequenced by immunoSEQ multiplex PCR, and TCRdb holds only the in-frame ones, with some missing. The sample yields around 36,000 clones, 75% to 95% seen once. Sequenced here: CD4+ T cells from peripheral blood mononuclear cells, sampled in the third trimester of pregnancy. The receptors shown here come from a female donor with multiple sclerosis, enrolled in a pregnancy study.

The V and J genes are TRBV23-1 and TRBJ1-1, with D tentatively TRBD1 (6 bases). TRBV23-1 is an open reading frame whose function is uncertain. This CDR3 has 13 residues. The ends were cut back, 2 bases at V and 5 bases at J, with 9 bases in the middle. CDR3 nucleotides: TGCGCCAGCAGTCAAAGGGGGTGTACTGAAGCTTTCTTT. Amino acid sequence: CASSQRGCTEAFF.

The genes are TRBV5-1 and TRBJ1-3, with 7 bases that match TRBD1. The CDR3 covers 14 residues. The V segment lost 3 bases and the J segment 4 bases; nucleotides outside the gene matches: 4. CDR1 and CDR2 (germline): SGHRS, YFSETQ. As DNA, the CDR3 is TGCGCCAGCAGCTCCGGGACAGCAGGAAACACCATATATTTT. It is translated as CASSSGTAGNTIYF.